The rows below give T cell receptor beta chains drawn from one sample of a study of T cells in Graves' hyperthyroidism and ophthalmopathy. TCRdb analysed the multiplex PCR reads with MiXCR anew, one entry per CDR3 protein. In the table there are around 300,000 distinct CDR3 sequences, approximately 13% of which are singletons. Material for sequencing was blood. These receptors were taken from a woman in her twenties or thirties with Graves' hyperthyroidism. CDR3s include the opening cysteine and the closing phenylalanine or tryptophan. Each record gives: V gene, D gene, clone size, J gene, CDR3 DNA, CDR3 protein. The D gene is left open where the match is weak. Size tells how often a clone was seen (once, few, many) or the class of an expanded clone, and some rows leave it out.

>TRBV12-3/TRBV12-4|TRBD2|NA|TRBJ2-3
TGTGCCAGCCGGGGGGAGAGAGGCACAGATACGCAGTATTTT
CASRGERGTDTQYF
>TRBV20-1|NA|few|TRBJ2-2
TGCAGTGCCGACTGGCGGGGGAACACCGGGGAGCTGTTTTTT
CSADWRGNTGELFF
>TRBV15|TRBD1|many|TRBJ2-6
TGTGCCACCAGCAGAGGTACAGGGGTACGCGGTAGGGCCAACGTCCTGACTTTC
CATSRGTGVRGRANVLTF
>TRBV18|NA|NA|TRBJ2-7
TGTGCCAGCTCACCACGTGGTGGGGCCGAGCAGTACTTC
CASSPRGGAEQYF
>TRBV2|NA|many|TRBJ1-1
TGTGCCAGCAGTGACAGGGTAATTACTGAAGCTTTCTTT
CASSDRVITEAFF
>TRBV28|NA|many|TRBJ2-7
TGTGCCAGCAGTTTCAGAGGATCAAACGAGCAGTACTTC
CASSFRGSNEQYF
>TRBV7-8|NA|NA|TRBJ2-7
TGTGCCAGCAGCTACGATGGGGCAGAACCTTCCTACGAGCAGTACTTC
CASSYDGAEPSYEQYF
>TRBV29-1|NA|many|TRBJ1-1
TGCAGCGTTGAACCAGGGGACACTGAAGCTTTCTTT
CSVEPGDTEAFF
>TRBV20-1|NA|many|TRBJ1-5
TGCAGTGCAAAGGAAGGCAGCGACAATCAGCCCCAGCATTTT
CSAKEGSDNQPQHF
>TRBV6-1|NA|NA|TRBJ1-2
TGTGCCAGCAGTGAAGCAGGGGGGTCCTATGGCTACACCTTC
CASSEAGGSYGYTF
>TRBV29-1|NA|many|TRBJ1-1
TGCAGCGTTGCCGAGGGAGCGGGTGAAGCTTTCTTT
CSVAEGAGEAFF
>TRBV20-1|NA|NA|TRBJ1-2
TGCAGTGCTAAGGGAACGTTAGCATTCTATGGCTACACCTTC
CSAKGTLAFYGYTF
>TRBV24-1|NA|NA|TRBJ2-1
TGTGCCACCAGTGACCCCCCTGGGGCCCACAATGAGCAGTTCTTC
CATSDPPGAHNEQFF
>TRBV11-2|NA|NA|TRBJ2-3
TGTGCCAGCAGCTTAGATGAGGGAGGCACAGATACGCAGTATTTT
CASSLDEGGTDTQYF
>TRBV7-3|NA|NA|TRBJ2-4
TGTGCCAGCAGCTCCACCCCGTCAGGAGTCGACATTCAGTACTTC
CASSSTPSGVDIQYF
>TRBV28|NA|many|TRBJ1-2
TGTGCCAGCAGGAAGCAGGGAGATCGGTGGGGCTACACCTTC
CASRKQGDRWGYTF
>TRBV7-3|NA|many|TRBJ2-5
TGTGCCAGCAGCTCTGAGGGACGGCAGCAAGAGACCCAGTACTTC
CASSSEGRQQETQYF
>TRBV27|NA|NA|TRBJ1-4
TGTGCCAGCAGTCCGAAAATCCCCACAGGGACTGCAACTAATGAAAAACTGTTTTTT
CASSPKIPTGTATNEKLFF
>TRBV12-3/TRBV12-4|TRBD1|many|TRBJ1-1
TGTGCCAGCAGTAACGACAGGGGTTACTTTATGGGCACTGAAGCTTTCTTT
CASSNDRGYFMGTEAFF
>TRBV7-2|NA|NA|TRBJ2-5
TGTGCCAGCAGCTTGGCGCCGGTGGGGCAAGAGACCCAGTACTTC
CASSLAPVGQETQYF
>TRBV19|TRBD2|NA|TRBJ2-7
TGTGCCAGTAGGGGGACTAGCGGGAGCTCCTACGAGCAGTACTTC
CASRGTSGSSYEQYF
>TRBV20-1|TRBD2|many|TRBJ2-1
TGCAGTGCTCCCGCACTAGCGGGGCCGGGTTACAATGAGCAGTTCTTC
CSAPALAGPGYNEQFF
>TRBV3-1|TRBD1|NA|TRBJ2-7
TGTGCCAGCAGCCTTCCCGGACAGGGGACAAACGAGCAGTACTTC
CASSLPGQGTNEQYF
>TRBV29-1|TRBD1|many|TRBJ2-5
TGCAGCGTTGACGCAGGGGGAGAGACCCAGTACTTC
CSVDAGGETQYF